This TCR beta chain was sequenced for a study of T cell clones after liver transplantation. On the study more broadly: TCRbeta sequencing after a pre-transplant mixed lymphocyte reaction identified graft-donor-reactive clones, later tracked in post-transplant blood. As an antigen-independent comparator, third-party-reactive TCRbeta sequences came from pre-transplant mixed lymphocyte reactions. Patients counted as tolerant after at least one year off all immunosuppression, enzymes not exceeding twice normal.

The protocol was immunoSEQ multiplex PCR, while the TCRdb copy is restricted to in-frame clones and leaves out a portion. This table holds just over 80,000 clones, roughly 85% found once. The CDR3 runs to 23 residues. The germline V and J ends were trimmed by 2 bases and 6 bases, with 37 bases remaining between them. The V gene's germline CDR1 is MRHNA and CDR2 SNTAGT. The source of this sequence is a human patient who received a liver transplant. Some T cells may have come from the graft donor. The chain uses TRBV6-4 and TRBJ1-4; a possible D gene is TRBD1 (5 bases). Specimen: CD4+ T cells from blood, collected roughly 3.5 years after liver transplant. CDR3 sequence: CASSDRKGNHGHSMGDTDEKLFF. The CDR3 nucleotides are TGTGCCAGCAGTGACAGGAAAGGGAACCATGGGCATTCGATGGGGGATACCGATGAAAAACTGTTTTTT.